Below are 20 T cell receptor beta chains sequenced from a single sample in a study of cytomegalovirus exposure and HLA in healthy donors (dated 2017 in TCRdb). The receptor library was made with the immunoSEQ multiplex PCR assay. For the multiplex PCR, a mixture combining 60 forward primers for TCR Vbeta segments and 13 reverse primers for TCR Jbeta segments was used. Held by TCRdb, this immuneACCESS table contains in-frame sequences only and omits some clones. Under half of the omission traces to an unresolved V gene where checked; the cause of the rest is unknown. The table for this sample lists 69,000 or so clones; 76% of them were counted only once. Together, the top ten hold more than 2.5% of the sample. Sequencing was performed on PBMCs. These receptors originate from a man younger than 30 in good health and CMV-seronegative.

V is TRBV5-1 and J is TRBJ2-5; D remains ambiguous. The germline V gene has CDR1 SGHRS and CDR2 YFSETQ. V was trimmed by 1 base and J by 3 bases, leaving 4 bases between them. CDR3 length equals 12 residues. This CDR3 reads CASSLPKETQYF. In DNA, the CDR3 is TGCGCCAGCAGCTTGCCAAAAGAGACCCAGTACTTC.

This clone was counted a few times. J is TRBJ2-5 and V is TRBV9, with 11 positions matching TRBD2. With V trimmed by 0 bases and J by 4 bases, 11 bases remained unmatched. This CDR3 region has 18 residues. Germline CDR1 is SGDLS and CDR2 is YYNGEE. The CDR3 here is CASSVAPSGGLGVETQYF. In DNA, the CDR3 is TGTGCCAGCAGCGTAGCGCCTAGCGGGGGGCTCGGGGTAGAGACCCAGTACTTC.

The CDR3 DNA is TGTGCCTGGAGTGTAATGGGGGGGGCAGATACGCAGTATTTT. Its translation: CAWSVMGGADTQYF. The gene calls are TRBV30 and TRBJ2-3; 7 bases agree with TRBD2. Germline assignment: CDR1 GTSNPN and CDR2 SVGIG (reference sequence). The CDR3 spans 14 residues. Unmatched junction bases numbered 4, after V lost 0 bases and J lost 4 bases.

The J gene is TRBJ1-2, the V gene TRBV28; 7 bases are a match to TRBD1. CDR3 length: 17 amino acids. Looked up from germline, CDR1 is MDHEN and CDR2 is SYDVKM. The V and J ends lost 3 bases and 5 bases, in that order; junction bases with no gene match: 15. CDR3 in amino acids: CASSFGAGDSRGYGYTF. The CDR3 nucleotides are TGTGCCAGCAGTTTTGGTGCTGGGGACAGCCGGGGGTATGGCTACACCTTC.

This chain links TRBV11-2 with TRBJ1-3, with 7 bases fitting TRBD1. The V gene end was trimmed by 5 bases and the J gene end by 0 bases; junction bases not matched to a gene: 4. The germline V gene has CDR1 SGHAT and CDR2 FQNNGV. The CDR3 runs to 15 residues. The CDR3 nucleotides read TGTGCCAGCAGCGTGACAGGGCTCTCTGGAAACACCATATATTTT. Its protein is CASSVTGLSGNTIYF.

This clone is a singleton in its sample. V usage is TRBV21-1 and J usage is TRBJ2-3; the D segment call TRBD1 is taken from the table without a DNA check. TRBV21-1 is listed as a pseudogene. This CDR3 has 15 residues. CDR3 protein: CASSKAGPRTDTQYF. The CDR3 DNA reads TGTGCCAGCAGCAAAGCGGGGCCACGCACAGATACGCAGTATTTT.

This chain connects TRBV6-5 to TRBJ2-3; weak D call: TRBD1 (6 bases). CDR1 is MNHEY, CDR2 SVGAGI, per germline. With 2 bases removed from V and 2 bases from J, the gap between germline ends came to 11 bases. CDR3 length: 15 residues. CDR3 sequence reads: CASSYGGGFTDTQYF. DNA for the CDR3: TGTGCCAGCAGTTACGGGGGCGGCTTCACAGATACGCAGTATTTT.

This chain uses TRBV6-1 with TRBJ1-6; D call uncertain. The germline gives CDR1 MNHNS, CDR2 SASEGT. The CDR3 is 14 residues long. V shed 7 bases and J shed 6 bases, with 13 bases lying between them. The CDR3 region is CASTDGLPNSPLHF. For the CDR3, the DNA is TGTGCCAGCACCGACGGACTTCCTAATTCACCCCTCCACTTT.

The chain recombines TRBV7-9 with TRBJ2-5; possible D gene TRBD1, 5 bases. Trimming left V 4 bases short and J 0 bases short, with 15 bases between. CDR1 SEHNR and CDR2 FQNEAQ come from the germline V gene (reference sequence). This CDR3 has 16 amino acids. CDR3 DNA: TGTGCCAGCAGCTCAGGGCTTCAGGGCTACCAAGAGACCCAGTACTTC. Its protein is CASSSGLQGYQETQYF.

This clone was counted between two and nine times. This CDR3 reads CASSDRIRTSQFF. The CDR3 DNA follows: TGTGCCAGCAGTGATCGTATTCGGACTTCGCAGTTCTTC. The rearrangement uses TRBV6-1 and TRBJ2-1; D might be TRBD2 (5 bases). The CDR3 extends over 13 amino acids. CDR1 MNHNS and CDR2 SASEGT come from the germline V gene. The V and J ends lost 3 bases and 12 bases respectively, with 15 bases between them.

The V gene is TRBV7-2, the J gene TRBJ2-3; D remains ambiguous. The germline V gene encodes CDR1 SGHTA and CDR2 FQGNSA. The CDR3 totals 12 residues. V was pared by 5 bases and J by 4 bases, with 7 bases between. The CDR3 coding sequence is TGTGCCAGCAGCCTACTGGCAGATACGCAGTATTTT. Translated: CASSLLADTQYF.

The rearrangement uses TRBV6-1 and TRBJ1-3, with 7 bases lining up with TRBD1. Germline V lookup: CDR1 MNHNS, CDR2 SASEGT. The CDR3 has 14 amino acids. The V and J ends lost 10 bases and 0 bases, in that order; junction bases with no gene match: 6. CDR3 bases: TGTGCCACCCGGACAGGATCCTCTGGAAACACCATATATTTT. Its translation is CATRTGSSGNTIYF.

This CDR3 reads CASSTRRQGSSTNEKLFF. CDR3 sequence (DNA): TGTGCCAGCAGCACCCGCCGACAGGGCTCGTCAACTAATGAAAAACTGTTTTTT. This chain links TRBV27 with TRBJ1-4, with 7 nucleotides matching TRBD1. CDR3 length: 18 residues. Looked up from germline, CDR1 is MNHEY and CDR2 is SMNVEV (reference sequence). V lost 6 bases to trimming and J lost 0 bases; unmatched junction nucleotides: 13.

This chain links TRBV11-2 with TRBJ2-5; D is possibly TRBD2 (6 bases). From germline, CDR1 is SGHAT and CDR2 FQNNGV. The CDR3 has 14 amino acids. The V end lost 7 bases, the J end lost 4 bases, and 16 bases lay between the germline ends. CDR3 in DNA: TGTGCCAGCACCCTGCTGGGGGGATTAGAGACCCAGTACTTC. As protein: CASTLLGGLETQYF.

The chain links TRBV6-1 to TRBJ2-5, with TRBD2 identical over 9 bases. The CDR3 is 16 amino acids. V shed 0 bases, J shed 13 bases, and the junction held 15 bases outside the gene matches. Looked up from germline, CDR1 is MNHNS and CDR2 is SASEGT. CDR3 sequence (DNA): TGTGCCAGCAGTGAAGCGGAGCGGGGGGCCGGCGGAACGCCGTACTTC. It translates to CASSEAERGAGGTPYF.

This chain joins TRBV5-6 and TRBJ2-3; D unresolved. The V gene's germline CDR1 is SGHDT and CDR2 YYEEEE. The CDR3 has 13 amino acids. Trimming pared 4 bases from V and 4 bases from J, leaving 10 bases between. The CDR3 is CASSIDSSDTQYF. The DNA for the CDR3 is TGTGCCAGCAGCATAGACTCGTCAGATACGCAGTATTTT.

This clone was seen a single time. The chain couples TRBV29-1 to TRBJ2-3; 9 bases match TRBD2. CDR1 and CDR2 (germline): SQVTM, ANQGSEA. This CDR3 is built from 15 residues. The V segment lost 5 bases and the J segment 1 base; nucleotides outside the gene matches: 7. Here the CDR3 DNA reads TGCAGCGTTTTTAGCGGGGGTGTCGGCACAGATACGCAGTATTTT. As protein: CSVFSGGVGTDTQYF.

The gene calls are TRBV5-6 and TRBJ1-1, with a weak D call TRBD1 (6 bases). Trimming cost V 4 bases and J 3 bases, with 13 bases left between them. This CDR3 has 14 residues. Germline V CDR1 and CDR2: SGHDT, YYEEEE. The CDR3 DNA reads TGTGCCAGCAGCGCCAAGGACAGATACACTGAAGCTTTCTTT. Translated, it gives CASSAKDRYTEAFF.

The chain joins TRBV7-9 to TRBJ2-5; D perhaps matches TRBD1 (6 bases). Per germline, CDR1 SEHNR and CDR2 FQNEAQ (reference sequence). V gave up 5 bases and J gave up 2 bases, with 15 bases separating them. CDR3 length equals 15 residues. The CDR3 DNA follows: TGTGCCAGCAGCGGCCGGGACAAGGCGCAAGAGACCCAGTACTTC. It specifies CASSGRDKAQETQYF.

The sample holds one count of this clone. This chain joins TRBV18 and TRBJ2-7; D is unclear. Germline V CDR1 and CDR2: KGHSH, LQKENI. The CDR3 contains 12 residues. Deletions cut 4 bases from V and 7 bases from J, with 11 bases between. CDR3 nucleotides: TGTGCCAGCTCACTCAACCTAGGAGAGCAGTACGTC. As protein: CASSLNLGEQYV.